This T cell receptor (beta chain) appears in the sequencing data of a study of CD8 T cells in Susac syndrome. Looking at the study overall: Clinically active disease was present in roughly 6 of the sequenced Susac syndrome patients. Under ten of these patients were in remission.

The CDR3 runs 15 residues. The ends were cut back, 6 bases at V and 7 bases at J, with 19 bases in the middle. RNA totalling about 0.45 to 1 ug underwent reverse transcription with random hexamers. A multiplex approach, immunoSEQ multiplex PCR, amplified TCR beta CDR3 across 54 Vbeta and 13 Jbeta. MiXCR, run by TCRdb on the immunoSEQ multiplex PCR reads, gives a single entry per CDR3 protein. The sample records some 150,000 distinct CDR3 sequences, 85% to 95% being singletons. This chain uses TRBV12-3 or TRBV12-4 with TRBJ1-5, with TRBD1 as a possible D gene (6 bases). The specimen was CD4+ T cells from PBMCs. This TCR came from a human donor with Susac syndrome. DNA for the CDR3: TGTGCCAGCAGCCTACAGGGAAACCTCCGACAGCCCCAGCATTTT. It encodes CASSLQGNLRQPQHF.